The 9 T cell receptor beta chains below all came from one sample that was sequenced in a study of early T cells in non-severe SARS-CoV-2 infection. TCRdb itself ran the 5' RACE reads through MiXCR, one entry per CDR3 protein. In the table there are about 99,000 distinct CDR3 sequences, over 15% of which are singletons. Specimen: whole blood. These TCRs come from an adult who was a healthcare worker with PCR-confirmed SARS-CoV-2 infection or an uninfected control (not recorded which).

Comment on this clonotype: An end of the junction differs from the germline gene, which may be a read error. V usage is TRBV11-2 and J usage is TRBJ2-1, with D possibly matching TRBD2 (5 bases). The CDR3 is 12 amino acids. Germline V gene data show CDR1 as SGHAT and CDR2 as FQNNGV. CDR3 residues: CASGLDEGEQFF. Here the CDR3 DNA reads TGTGCCAGCGGCTTAGACGAGGGCGAGCAGTTCTTC.

The DNA of the CDR3 is TGTGCCAGCAGTATCCAGGGGAGCTCCTACAATGAGCAGTTCTTC. Translated, it gives CASSIQGSSYNEQFF. The V gene is TRBV27, the J gene TRBJ2-1; TRBD1 might be the D (6 bases). Trimming pared 5 bases from V and 0 bases from J, leaving 11 bases between. Germline values: CDR1 MNHEY, CDR2 SMNVEV (reference sequence). CDR3 length equals 15 residues.

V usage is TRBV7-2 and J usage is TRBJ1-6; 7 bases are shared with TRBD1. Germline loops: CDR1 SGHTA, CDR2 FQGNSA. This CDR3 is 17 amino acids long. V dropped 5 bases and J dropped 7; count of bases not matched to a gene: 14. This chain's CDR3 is CASSPQASRGRNSPLHF. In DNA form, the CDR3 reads TGTGCCAGCAGCCCCCAGGCGAGTAGGGGGCGAAATTCACCCCTCCACTTT.

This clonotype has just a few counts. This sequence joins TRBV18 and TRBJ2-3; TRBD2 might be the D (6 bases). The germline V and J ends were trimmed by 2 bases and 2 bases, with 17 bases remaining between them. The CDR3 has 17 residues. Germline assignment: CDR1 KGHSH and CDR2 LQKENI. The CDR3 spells CASSPSGTLAPTDTQYF. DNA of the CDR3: TGTGCCAGCTCACCATCCGGGACTCTCGCCCCCACAGATACGCAGTATTTT.

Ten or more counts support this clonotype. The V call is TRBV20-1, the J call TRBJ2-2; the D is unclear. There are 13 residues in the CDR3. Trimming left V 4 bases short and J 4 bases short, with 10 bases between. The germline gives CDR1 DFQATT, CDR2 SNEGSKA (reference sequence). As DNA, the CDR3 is TGCAGTGCTAAGTTCCCCGGCACCGGGGAGCTGTTTTTT. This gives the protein CSAKFPGTGELFF.

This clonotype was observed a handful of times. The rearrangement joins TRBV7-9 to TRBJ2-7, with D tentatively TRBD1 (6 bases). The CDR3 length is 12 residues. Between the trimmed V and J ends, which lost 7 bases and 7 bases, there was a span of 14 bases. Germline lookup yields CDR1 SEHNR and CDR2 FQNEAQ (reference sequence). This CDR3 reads CASTSRGGEQYF. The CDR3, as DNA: TGTGCCAGCACCTCCCGAGGGGGAGAGCAGTACTTC.

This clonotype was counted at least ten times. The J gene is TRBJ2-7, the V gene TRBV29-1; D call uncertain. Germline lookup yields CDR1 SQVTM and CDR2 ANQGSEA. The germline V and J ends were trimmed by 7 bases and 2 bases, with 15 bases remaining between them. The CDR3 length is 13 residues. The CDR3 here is CSAISPKAYEQYF. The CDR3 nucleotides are TGCAGCGCTATTAGCCCGAAAGCCTACGAGCAGTACTTC.

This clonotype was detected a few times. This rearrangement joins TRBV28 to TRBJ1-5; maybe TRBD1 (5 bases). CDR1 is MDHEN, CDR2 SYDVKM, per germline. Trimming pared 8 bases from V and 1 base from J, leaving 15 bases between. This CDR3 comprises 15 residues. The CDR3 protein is CASSLKAGSNQPQHF. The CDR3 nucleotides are TGTGCCAGCTCCCTTAAGGCAGGGAGCAATCAGCCCCAGCATTTT. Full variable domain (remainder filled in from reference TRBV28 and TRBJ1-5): DVKVTQSSRYLVKRTGEKVFLECVQDMDHENMFWYRQDPGLGLRLIYFSYDVKMKEKGDIPEGYSVSREKKERFSLILESASTNQTSMYLCASSLKAGSNQPQHFGDGTRLSIL.

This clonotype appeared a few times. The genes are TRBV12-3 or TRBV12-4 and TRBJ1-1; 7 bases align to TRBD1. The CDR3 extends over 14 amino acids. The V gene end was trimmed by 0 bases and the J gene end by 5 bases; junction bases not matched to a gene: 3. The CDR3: CASSLAQGGTEAFF. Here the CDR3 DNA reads TGTGCCAGCAGTTTAGCGCAGGGGGGAACTGAAGCTTTCTTT.